The subject of this entry is one T cell receptor beta chain. Its target is unknown. TCRdb re-called the RT-PCR reads through MiXCR, storing one row per CDR3 protein. The sample gives about 830,000 distinct CDR3 sequences, less than 20% of which show up once; approximately 11% is in the top ten. CDR1 is SGHTA, CDR2 FQGNSA, per germline. The CDR3 runs 16 residues. V was shortened by 0 bases and J by 0 bases, with 8 bases between the two germline ends. This sample stems from a study of response to subunit inactivated influenza vaccine. Overall study findings and caveats: That few new T cells are recruited by each seasonal influenza vaccination was the authors' suggestion.

This material consisted of PBMCs from blood, taken about 5 days after vaccination. V gene TRBV7-2 combines with J gene TRBJ1-4, with D tentatively TRBD1 (5 bases). The sequence was collected from a man aged 50-59 years who received an inactivated influenza vaccine. CDR3 protein: CASSLARGATNEKLFF. CDR3 DNA sequence: TGTGCCAGCAGCTTAGCCCGGGGGGCAACTAATGAAAAACTGTTTTTT.